The 24 T cell receptor beta chains below were found in one sample sequenced in a study of regulatory T cells. Primers: 52 TRBV forward and 13 TRBJ reverse. Sequencing used immunoSEQ multiplex PCR; TCRdb keeps in-frame clones, though not all of them. This sample yields several thousand clones, of which about 80% are seen a single time; about 31% belongs to the top ten. What was sequenced was CD8+ T cells sorted from blood. The receptors stem from a child aged 5-17 years with CD3G deficiency.

This clone was counted only a few times. The chain carries TRBV6-1 and TRBJ2-1, with TRBD1 matching over 12 bases. The CDR3 is 14 amino acids. CDR1 and CDR2 (germline): MNHNS, SASEGT. Trimming removed 10 bases from V and 7 bases from J; junction bases left unmatched: 8. The CDR3 nucleotides read TGTGCCATTGACGGGACAGGGGGCCTGAATGAGCAGTTCTTC. As protein: CAIDGTGGLNEQFF.

The chain recombines TRBV28 with TRBJ2-1, with D perhaps matching TRBD1 (5 bases). CDR1 is MDHEN, CDR2 SYDVKM, per germline. Trimming pared 6 bases from V and 6 bases from J, leaving 15 bases between. This CDR3 region has 14 residues. CDR3 nucleotides: TGTGCCAGCAGCTTCCTCAGGGTGGGCAATGAGCAGTTCTTC. As protein: CASSFLRVGNEQFF.

CDR3 nucleotides: TGTGCCAGCAGCTTATCCGGGGGCGGGAGGGGAACAGATACGCAGTATTTT. This encodes CASSLSGGGRGTDTQYF. The rearrangement links TRBV7-8 to TRBJ2-3, with 9 bases lining up with TRBD2. The junction had 9 bases not matched to a gene; V was cut back by 2 bases and J by 3 bases. This CDR3 has 17 amino acids. Germline values: CDR1 SGHVS, CDR2 FQNEAQ.

The chain combines TRBV28 with TRBJ2-3; 8 nucleotides align to TRBD1. V lost 6 bases, J lost 3 bases, and 11 bases stayed unmatched. CDR3 length equals 16 residues. The germline V gene encodes CDR1 MDHEN and CDR2 SYDVKM. CDR3 loop: CASSPDRGHGTDTQYF. The CDR3, as DNA: TGTGCCAGCAGCCCTGACAGGGGACATGGGACAGATACGCAGTATTTT.

The gene calls are TRBV19 and TRBJ1-1; possible D gene TRBD1, 6 bases. Germline values: CDR1 LNHDA, CDR2 SQIVND (reference sequence). The CDR3 has 13 amino acids. V dropped 7 bases and J dropped 1 base, with 10 bases sitting between them. Here the CDR3 reads CASKWGPNTEAFF. CDR3 nucleotides: TGTGCCAGTAAATGGGGGCCGAACACTGAAGCTTTCTTT. The full variable domain, in which reference TRBV19 and TRBJ1-1 provide the parts outside the CDR3, is DGGITQSPKYLFRKEGQNVTLSCEQNLNHDAMYWYRQDPGQGLRLIYYSQIVNDFQKGDIAEGYSVSREKKESFPLTVTSAQKNPTAFYLCASKWGPNTEAFFGQGTRLTVV.

This chain joins TRBV30 and TRBJ1-1; no clear D gene. There are 13 residues in the CDR3. The germline V gene has CDR1 GTSNPN and CDR2 SVGIG (reference sequence). Trimming removed 1 base from V and 6 bases from J, with 12 bases in between. The chain's CDR3 is CAWSDGGFAEAFF. The CDR3 DNA reads TGTGCCTGGAGTGATGGAGGTTTCGCTGAAGCTTTCTTT.

This clone was counted a single time. The genes are TRBV7-2 and TRBJ2-7; 9 nucleotides align to TRBD1. The CDR3 is 15 amino acids. Germline V CDR1 and CDR2: SGHTA, FQGNSA. J gave up 2 bases and V 4 bases, and 6 bases lay outside the gene matches. CDR3 DNA: TGTGCCAGCAGCTCCCGGGACAGGGCCACCTACGAGCAGTACTTC. Translating it yields CASSSRDRATYEQYF.

The CDR3 protein is CASSLGSETAGHTDTQYF. CDR3 DNA sequence: TGTGCCAGCAGCCTAGGAAGCGAAACGGCGGGACACACAGATACGCAGTATTTT. This chain links TRBV7-8 with TRBJ2-3, with D perhaps being TRBD1 or TRBD2 (6 bases each). The CDR3 runs to 18 residues. V was trimmed by 5 bases and J by 2 bases, leaving 23 bases between them. Germline V gene sequence: CDR1 SGHVS, CDR2 FQNEAQ.

The chain links TRBV28 to TRBJ2-7; the D gene is possibly TRBD2 (5 bases). The CDR3 sequence is 12 residues long. V lost 5 bases, J lost 7 bases, and 12 bases lay in between. In germline, CDR1 is MDHEN, CDR2 SYDVKM. In nucleotides, the CDR3 is TGTGCCAGCAGTCCCGCAGCGGCGGAGCAGTACTTC. Encoded protein: CASSPAAAEQYF.

V usage is TRBV7-9 and J usage is TRBJ2-2; maybe TRBD2 (6 bases). V dropped 5 bases and J dropped 5 bases, with 12 bases sitting between them. Germline CDR1 and CDR2: SEHNR and FQNEAQ (reference sequence). This CDR3 region has 14 residues. The CDR3 DNA sequence: TGTGCCAGCAGCCCAAAGAGCGGGACCGGGGAGCTGTTTTTT. Encoded protein: CASSPKSGTGELFF.

The chain couples TRBV6-1 to TRBJ1-4; D is possibly TRBD1 (5 bases). Looked up from germline, CDR1 is MNHNS and CDR2 is SASEGT. The V gene lost 0 bases and the J gene lost 3 bases, with 8 bases spanning the gap. This CDR3 is built from 15 residues. The CDR3 DNA sequence: TGTGCCAGCAGTGAAGCTGGGACGGCTAATGAAAAACTGTTTTTT. This encodes CASSEAGTANEKLFF.

This chain connects TRBV19 to TRBJ1-2; 10 nucleotides match TRBD1. Germline lookup yields CDR1 LNHDA and CDR2 SQIVND (reference sequence). Unmatched junction bases numbered 5, after V lost 6 bases and J lost 4 bases. The CDR3 covers 14 residues. The CDR3 DNA follows: TGTGCCAGTAGACCGGGACAGGGGAGCTATGGCTACACCTTC. Its translation is CASRPGQGSYGYTF.

This chain links TRBV7-8 with TRBJ2-1; D remains unclear. Trimming stripped 4 bases from V and 6 bases from J, with 7 bases between. CDR1 is SGHVS, CDR2 FQNEAQ, per germline. The CDR3 has 12 amino acids. In DNA, the CDR3 is TGTGCCAGCAGCTCGGATCTCAATGAGCAGTTCTTC. As protein: CASSSDLNEQFF.

The CDR3 loop reads CASSLSGNEQFF. DNA for the CDR3: TGTGCCAGCAGTTTGTCGGGTAATGAGCAGTTCTTC. This chain joins TRBV28 and TRBJ2-1; D not resolved. The CDR3 extends over 12 amino acids. Trimming shortened V by 3 bases and J by 7 bases, and 7 bases separated the two germline ends. Germline values: CDR1 MDHEN, CDR2 SYDVKM. The entire variable domain, with the rest obtained from reference TRBV28 and TRBJ2-1, is as follows: DVKVTQSSRYLVKRTGEKVFLECVQDMDHENMFWYRQDPGLGLRLIYFSYDVKMKEKGDIPEGYSVSREKKERFSLILESASTNQTSMYLCASSLSGNEQFFGPGTRLTVL.

The gene calls are TRBV28 and TRBJ2-7; TRBD2 matches at 8 bases. Germline lookup yields CDR1 MDHEN and CDR2 SYDVKM. J was trimmed by 5 bases and V by 2 bases; bases with no gene match: 8. The CDR3 length is 15 residues. In DNA, the CDR3 is TGTGCCAGCAGTTTAGTCGGGGGGGCATATCACGAGCAGTACTTC. This sequence encodes CASSLVGGAYHEQYF.

As for this clone: A read error may produce the germline difference seen at one junction end. The chain couples TRBV14 to TRBJ2-1, with 14 bases that match TRBD2. The CDR3 is 17 amino acids. CDR1 is SGHDN, CDR2 FVKESK, per germline. CDR3 coding DNA: TGTGCCAACAGCCAAGCGGGACTAGCGGGAGAAATATGTGAGCAGTTCTTC. Translation gives CANSQAGLAGEICEQFF.

Only a few counts were recorded for this clone. This sequence joins TRBV2 and TRBJ2-2; 7 bases match TRBD2. The J segment lost 0 bases and the V segment lost 8 bases, leaving 0 bases of the junction unmatched. The CDR3 runs 13 residues. CDR1 and CDR2 from the germline V gene are SNHLY and FYNNEI. The CDR3 nucleotides read TGTGCCAGCGGGGGGGCGAACACCGGGGAGCTGTTTTTT. This translates into CASGGANTGELFF. Supplemented by reference TRBV2 and TRBJ2-2, the full variable domain reads EPEVTQTPSHQVTQMGQEVILRCVPISNHLYFYWYRQILGQKVEFLVSFYNNEISEKSEIFDDQFSVERPDGSNFTLKIRSTKLEDSAMYFCASGGANTGELFFGEGSRLTVL.

Points on this clone: In the same sample, other DNA sequences code for this CDR3. The chain links TRBV27 to TRBJ1-1, with D unresolved. The CDR3 totals 13 residues. CDR1 and CDR2 (germline): MNHEY, SMNVEV (reference sequence). V was cut by 3 bases and J by 3 bases, with 8 bases left in between. The CDR3 region has the DNA TGTGCCAGCAGTTTGGGGAGATACACTGAAGCTTTCTTT. It is translated as CASSLGRYTEAFF.

V gene TRBV19 combines with J gene TRBJ2-7; no clear D gene. In germline, CDR1 is LNHDA, CDR2 SQIVND (reference sequence). The ends were cut back, 5 bases at V and 1 base at J, with 9 bases in the middle. The CDR3 is made up of 13 amino acids. CDR3 bases: TGTGCCAGTAGTCCCGGGTCATCCTACGAGCAGTACTTC. As protein: CASSPGSSYEQYF. Looking up the rest from reference TRBV19 and TRBJ2-7 gives the full variable domain: DGGITQSPKYLFRKEGQNVTLSCEQNLNHDAMYWYRQDPGQGLRLIYYSQIVNDFQKGDIAEGYSVSREKKESFPLTVTSAQKNPTAFYLCASSPGSSYEQYFGPGTRLTVT.

Of note for this clone: A junction end diverges from the germline sequence, so it may reflect a read error. The chain couples TRBV19 to TRBJ2-1; D gene unclear. The CDR3 covers 11 residues. CDR1 is LNHDA and CDR2 is SQIVND in the germline V gene (reference sequence). CDR3 loop: CASSGSNAQFF. CDR3 DNA: TGTGCCAGTAGTGGTTCCAATGCGCAGTTCTTC.

The V call is TRBV28, the J call TRBJ2-7; TRBD2 matches at 10 bases. V shed 7 bases, J shed 6 bases, and the junction held 9 bases outside the gene matches. The germline CDR1 and CDR2 sequences are MDHEN and SYDVKM. The CDR3 totals 14 residues. CDR3 sequence reads: CASKAGTSVGEQYF. In nucleotides, the CDR3 is TGTGCCAGCAAAGCGGGGACTAGCGTCGGCGAGCAGTACTTC.

The chain combines TRBV28 with TRBJ2-7, with D perhaps matching TRBD1 (6 bases). The CDR3 extends over 14 amino acids. V was cut by 6 bases and J by 0 bases, with 12 bases left in between. Germline V gene lookup returns CDR1 MDHEN and CDR2 SYDVKM. CDR3 protein: CASSTGIHSYEQYF. In DNA, the CDR3 is TGTGCCAGCAGCACAGGGATTCACTCCTACGAGCAGTACTTC. The variable domain in full, completed from reference TRBV28 and TRBJ2-7, reads DVKVTQSSRYLVKRTGEKVFLECVQDMDHENMFWYRQDPGLGLRLIYFSYDVKMKEKGDIPEGYSVSREKKERFSLILESASTNQTSMYLCASSTGIHSYEQYFGPGTRLTVT.

The gene calls are TRBV7-9 and TRBJ2-1; TRBD2 matches at 7 bases. V gave up 3 bases and J gave up 8 bases; unmatched junction bases: 7. Germline V CDR1 and CDR2: SEHNR, FQNEAQ (reference sequence). This CDR3 region has 14 residues. The CDR3 DNA follows: TGTGCCAGCAGCTTTGGCGGGAGAGTCGATGAGCAGTTCTTC. This sequence encodes CASSFGGRVDEQFF.

J is TRBJ1-5 and V is TRBV19; a possible D gene is TRBD1 (6 bases). V was shortened by 4 bases and J by 1 base, with 17 bases between the two germline ends. CDR1 is LNHDA, CDR2 SQIVND, per germline (reference sequence). The CDR3 spans 17 residues. The CDR3 region is CASSTLGGDTSNQPQHF. CDR3 nucleotide sequence: TGTGCCAGTAGTACATTAGGAGGGGACACCAGCAATCAGCCCCAGCATTTT.